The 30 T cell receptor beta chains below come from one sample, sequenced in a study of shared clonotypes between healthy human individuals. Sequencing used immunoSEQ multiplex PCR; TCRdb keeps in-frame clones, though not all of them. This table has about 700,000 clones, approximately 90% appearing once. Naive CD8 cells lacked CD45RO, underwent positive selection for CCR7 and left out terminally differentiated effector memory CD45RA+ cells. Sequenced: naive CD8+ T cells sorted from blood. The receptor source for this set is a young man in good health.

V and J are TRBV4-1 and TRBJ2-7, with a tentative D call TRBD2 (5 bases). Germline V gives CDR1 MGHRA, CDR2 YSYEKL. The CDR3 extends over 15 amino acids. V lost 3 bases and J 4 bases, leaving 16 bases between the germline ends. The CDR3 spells CASSQSLGRGYEQYF. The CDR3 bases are TGCGCCAGCAGCCAGTCACTGGGAAGAGGGTACGAGCAGTACTTC.

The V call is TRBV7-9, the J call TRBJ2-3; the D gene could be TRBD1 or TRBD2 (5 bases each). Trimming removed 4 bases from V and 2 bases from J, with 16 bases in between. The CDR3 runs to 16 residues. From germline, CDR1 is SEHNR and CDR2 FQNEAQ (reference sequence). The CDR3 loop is CASSSRVLGVTDTQYF. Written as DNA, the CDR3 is TGTGCCAGCAGCTCACGAGTGTTGGGGGTCACAGATACGCAGTATTTT. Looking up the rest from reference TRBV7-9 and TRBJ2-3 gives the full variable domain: DTGVSQNPRHKITKRGQNVTFRCDPISEHNRLYWYRQTLGQGPEFLTYFQNEAQLEKSRLLSDRFSAERPKGSFSTLEIQRTEQGDSAMYLCASSSRVLGVTDTQYFGPGTRLTVL.

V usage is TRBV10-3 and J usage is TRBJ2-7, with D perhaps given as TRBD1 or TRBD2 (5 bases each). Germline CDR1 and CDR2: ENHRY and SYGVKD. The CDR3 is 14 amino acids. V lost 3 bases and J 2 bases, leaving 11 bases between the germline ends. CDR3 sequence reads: CAISELGPAYEQYF. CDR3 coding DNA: TGTGCCATCAGTGAATTGGGACCCGCCTACGAGCAGTACTTC.

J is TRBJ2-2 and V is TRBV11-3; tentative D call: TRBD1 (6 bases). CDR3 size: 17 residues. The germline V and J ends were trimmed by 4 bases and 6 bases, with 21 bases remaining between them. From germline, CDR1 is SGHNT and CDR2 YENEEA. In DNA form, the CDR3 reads TGTGCCAGCAGCTCTACCCCTACAGGGTATGCGTCCGGGGAGCTGTTTTTT. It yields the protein CASSSTPTGYASGELFF.

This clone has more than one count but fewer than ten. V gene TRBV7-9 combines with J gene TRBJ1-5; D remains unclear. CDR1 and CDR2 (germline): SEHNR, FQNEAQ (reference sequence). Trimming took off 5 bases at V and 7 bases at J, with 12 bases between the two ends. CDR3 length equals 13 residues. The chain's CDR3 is CASSLGPGQPQHF. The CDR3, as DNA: TGTGCCAGCAGCCTGGGTCCGGGCCAGCCCCAGCATTTT.

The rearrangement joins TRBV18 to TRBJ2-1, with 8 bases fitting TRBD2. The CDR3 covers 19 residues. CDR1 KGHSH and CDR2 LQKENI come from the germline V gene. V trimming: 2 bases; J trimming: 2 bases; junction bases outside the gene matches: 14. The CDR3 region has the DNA TGTGCCAGCTCACCATTAAAAGCGGGAGTACGGAGGGCCTACAATGAGCAGTTCTTC. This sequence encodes CASSPLKAGVRRAYNEQFF.

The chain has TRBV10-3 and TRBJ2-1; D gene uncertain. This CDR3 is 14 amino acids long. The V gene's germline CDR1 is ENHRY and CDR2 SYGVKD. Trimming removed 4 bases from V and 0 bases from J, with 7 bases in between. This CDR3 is CAISAESSYNEQFF. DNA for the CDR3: TGTGCCATCAGTGCGGAGAGCTCCTACAATGAGCAGTTCTTC.

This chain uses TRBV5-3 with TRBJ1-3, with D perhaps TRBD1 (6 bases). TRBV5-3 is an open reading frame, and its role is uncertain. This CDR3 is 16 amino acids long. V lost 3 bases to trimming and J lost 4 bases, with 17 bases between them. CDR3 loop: CARSCKYREPGNTIYF. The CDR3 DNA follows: TGTGCCAGAAGCTGCAAATACAGGGAGCCAGGAAACACCATATATTTT.

CDR3 DNA: TGTGCCAGCAGTGTCATCGGTATCGGCACTTACAATGAGCAGTTCTTC. Its protein product is CASSVIGIGTYNEQFF. This rearrangement joins TRBV7-6 to TRBJ2-1; D is unclear. V was shortened by 6 bases and J by 4 bases, with 19 bases between the two germline ends. This CDR3 region has 16 residues. The V gene's germline CDR1 is SGHVS and CDR2 FNYEAQ.

The CDR3 here is CASSVSVGTEAFF. As DNA, the CDR3 is TGTGCCAGCAGCGTATCAGTGGGGACTGAAGCTTTCTTT. V usage is TRBV9 and J usage is TRBJ1-1; D gene unclear. Germline CDR1 is SGDLS and CDR2 is YYNGEE. The CDR3 extends over 13 amino acids. The V end was cut by 1 base, the J end by 5 bases, with 9 bases between.

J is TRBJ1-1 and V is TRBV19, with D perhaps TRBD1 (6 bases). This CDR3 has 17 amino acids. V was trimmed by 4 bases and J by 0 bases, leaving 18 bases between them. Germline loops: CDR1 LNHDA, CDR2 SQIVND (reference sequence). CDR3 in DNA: TGTGCCAGTAGTAGCTACGGGGGCTTTTCGGTGAACACTGAAGCTTTCTTT. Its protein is CASSSYGGFSVNTEAFF. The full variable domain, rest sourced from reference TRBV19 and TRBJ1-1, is DGGITQSPKYLFRKEGQNVTLSCEQNLNHDAMYWYRQDPGQGLRLIYYSQIVNDFQKGDIAEGYSVSREKKESFPLTVTSAQKNPTAFYLCASSSYGGFSVNTEAFFGQGTRLTVV.

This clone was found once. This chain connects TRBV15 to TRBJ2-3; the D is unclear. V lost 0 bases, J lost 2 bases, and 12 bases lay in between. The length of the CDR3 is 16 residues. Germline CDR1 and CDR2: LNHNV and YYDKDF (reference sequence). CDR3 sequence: CATSREKASYTDTQYF. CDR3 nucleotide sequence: TGTGCCACCAGCAGAGAGAAGGCCTCATACACAGATACGCAGTATTTT. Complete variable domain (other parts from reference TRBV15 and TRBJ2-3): DAMVIQNPRYQVTQFGKPVTLSCSQTLNHNVMYWYQQKSSQAPKLLFHYYDKDFNNEADTPDNFQSRRPNTSFCFLDIRSPGLGDTAMYLCATSREKASYTDTQYFGPGTRLTVL.

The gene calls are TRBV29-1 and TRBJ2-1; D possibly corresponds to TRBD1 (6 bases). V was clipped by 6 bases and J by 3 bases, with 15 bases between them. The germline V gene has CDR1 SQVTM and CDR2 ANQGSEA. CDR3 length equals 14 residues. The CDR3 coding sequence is TGCAGCGTGTGTAATACAGGGATCTACAATGAGCAGTTCTTC. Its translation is CSVCNTGIYNEQFF.

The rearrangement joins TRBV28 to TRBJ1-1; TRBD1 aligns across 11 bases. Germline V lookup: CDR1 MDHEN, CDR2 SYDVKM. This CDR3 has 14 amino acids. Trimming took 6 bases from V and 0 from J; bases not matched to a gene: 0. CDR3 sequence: CASRDRGLNTEAFF. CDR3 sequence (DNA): TGTGCCAGCAGGGACAGGGGGCTGAACACTGAAGCTTTCTTT.

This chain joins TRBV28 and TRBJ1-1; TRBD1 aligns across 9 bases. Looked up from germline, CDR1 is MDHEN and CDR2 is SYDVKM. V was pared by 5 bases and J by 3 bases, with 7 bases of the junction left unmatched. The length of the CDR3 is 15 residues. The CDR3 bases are TGTGCCAGCAGTAAGCCACAGGGGGCGGACACTGAAGCTTTCTTT. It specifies CASSKPQGADTEAFF.

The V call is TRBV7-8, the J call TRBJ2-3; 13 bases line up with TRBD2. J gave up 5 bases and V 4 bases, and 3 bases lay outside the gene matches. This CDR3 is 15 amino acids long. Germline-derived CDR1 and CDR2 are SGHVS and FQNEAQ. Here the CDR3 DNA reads TGTGCCAGCAGCTGGACTAGCGGGAGTGGAGATACGCAGTATTTT. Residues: CASSWTSGSGDTQYF.

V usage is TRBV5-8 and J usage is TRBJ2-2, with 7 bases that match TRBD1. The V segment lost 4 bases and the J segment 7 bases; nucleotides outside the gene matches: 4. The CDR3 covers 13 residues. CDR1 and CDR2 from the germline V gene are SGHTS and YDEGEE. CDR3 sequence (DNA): TGTGCCAGCAGCATGACAGGGTTCGGGGAGCTGTTTTTT. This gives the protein CASSMTGFGELFF.

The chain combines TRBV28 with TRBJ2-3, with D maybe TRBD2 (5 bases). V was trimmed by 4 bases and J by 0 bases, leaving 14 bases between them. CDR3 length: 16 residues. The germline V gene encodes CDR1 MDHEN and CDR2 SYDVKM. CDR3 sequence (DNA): TGTGCCAGCAGTTCCCGAGAGCGGCTAAGCACAGATACGCAGTATTTT. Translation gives CASSSRERLSTDTQYF.

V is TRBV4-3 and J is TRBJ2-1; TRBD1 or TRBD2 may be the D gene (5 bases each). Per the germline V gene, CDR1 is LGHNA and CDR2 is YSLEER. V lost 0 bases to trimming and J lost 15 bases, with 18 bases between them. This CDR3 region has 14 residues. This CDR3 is CASSQEGDRAGPFF. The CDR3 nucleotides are TGCGCCAGCAGCCAAGAGGGAGACCGGGCAGGGCCGTTCTTC.

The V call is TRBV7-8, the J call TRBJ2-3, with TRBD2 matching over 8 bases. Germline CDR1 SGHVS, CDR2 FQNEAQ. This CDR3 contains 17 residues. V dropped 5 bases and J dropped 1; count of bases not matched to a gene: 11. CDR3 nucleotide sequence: TGTGCCAGCAGCGACCCGGCGGGAGGCGGTGGCACAGATACGCAGTATTTT. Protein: CASSDPAGGGGTDTQYF.

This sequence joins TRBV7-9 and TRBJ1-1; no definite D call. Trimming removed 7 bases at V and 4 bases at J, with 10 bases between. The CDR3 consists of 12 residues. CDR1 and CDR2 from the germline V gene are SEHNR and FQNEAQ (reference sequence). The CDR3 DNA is TGTGCCAGCACCGGGGTAGGCACTGAAGCTTTCTTT. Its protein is CASTGVGTEAFF.

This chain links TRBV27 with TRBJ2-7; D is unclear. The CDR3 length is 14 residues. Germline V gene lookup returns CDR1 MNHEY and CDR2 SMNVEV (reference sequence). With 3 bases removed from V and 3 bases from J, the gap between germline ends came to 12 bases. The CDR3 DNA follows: TGTGCCAGCAGTTTTTCCAGAAACAGCTACGAGCAGTACTTC. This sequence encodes CASSFSRNSYEQYF.

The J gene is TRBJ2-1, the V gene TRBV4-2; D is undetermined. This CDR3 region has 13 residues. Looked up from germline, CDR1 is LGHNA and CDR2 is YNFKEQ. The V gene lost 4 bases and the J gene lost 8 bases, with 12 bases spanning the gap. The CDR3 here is CASSPNPAHEQFF. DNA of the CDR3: TGTGCCAGCAGCCCAAACCCAGCCCATGAGCAGTTCTTC.

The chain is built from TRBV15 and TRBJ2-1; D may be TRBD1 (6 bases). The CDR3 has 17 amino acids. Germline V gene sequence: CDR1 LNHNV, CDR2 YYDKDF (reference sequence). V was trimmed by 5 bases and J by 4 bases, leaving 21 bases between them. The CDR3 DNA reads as TGTGCCACCAGCTCCATTTGGCAGGGGCCCTTTTACAATGAGCAGTTCTTC. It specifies CATSSIWQGPFYNEQFF.

Written as DNA, the CDR3 is TGTGCCACCAGCAGAGATGACGGGACAGGTGAGCAGTACTTC. Its protein is CATSRDDGTGEQYF. The rearrangement links TRBV15 to TRBJ2-7; TRBD1 matches 8 bases. The CDR3 runs 14 residues. The J segment lost 7 bases and the V segment lost 0 bases, leaving 5 bases of the junction unmatched. CDR1 and CDR2 (germline): LNHNV, YYDKDF (reference sequence).

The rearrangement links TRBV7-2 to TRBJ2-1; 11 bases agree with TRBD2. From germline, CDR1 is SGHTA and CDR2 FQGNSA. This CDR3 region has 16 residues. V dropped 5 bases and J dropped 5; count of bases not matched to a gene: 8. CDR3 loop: CASSLRLAGLNNEQFF. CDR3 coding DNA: TGTGCCAGCAGCCTCAGACTAGCGGGGCTAAACAATGAGCAGTTCTTC.

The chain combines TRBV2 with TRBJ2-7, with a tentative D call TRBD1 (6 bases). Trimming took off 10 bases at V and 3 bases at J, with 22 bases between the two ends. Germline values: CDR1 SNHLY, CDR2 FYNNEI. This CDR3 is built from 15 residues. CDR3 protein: CATDKFQDRVYEQYF. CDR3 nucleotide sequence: TGTGCCACCGACAAGTTCCAGGACAGAGTCTACGAGCAGTACTTC. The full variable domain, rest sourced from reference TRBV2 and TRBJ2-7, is EPEVTQTPSHQVTQMGQEVILRCVPISNHLYFYWYRQILGQKVEFLVSFYNNEISEKSEIFDDQFSVERPDGSNFTLKIRSTKLEDSAMYFCATDKFQDRVYEQYFGPGTRLTVT.

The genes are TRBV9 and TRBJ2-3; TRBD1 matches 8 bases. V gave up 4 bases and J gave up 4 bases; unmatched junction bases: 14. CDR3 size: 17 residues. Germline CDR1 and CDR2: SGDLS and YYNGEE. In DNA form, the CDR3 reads TGTGCCAGCAGCAATCCCTCCAGGGGGCGCGGGGCAGATACGCAGTATTTT. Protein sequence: CASSNPSRGRGADTQYF.

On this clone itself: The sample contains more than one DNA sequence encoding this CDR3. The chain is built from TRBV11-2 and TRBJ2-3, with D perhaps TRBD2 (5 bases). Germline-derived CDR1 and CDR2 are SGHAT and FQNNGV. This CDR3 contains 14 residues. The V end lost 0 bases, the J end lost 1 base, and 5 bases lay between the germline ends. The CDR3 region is CASSLEAGTDTQYF. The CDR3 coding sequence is TGTGCCAGCAGCTTAGAAGCGGGCACAGATACGCAGTATTTT.

The CDR3 sequence is CASSLKSGVTGNQPQHF. CDR3 coding DNA: TGTGCCAGCAGCTTAAAGTCAGGGGTGACAGGGAATCAGCCCCAGCATTTT. V gene TRBV7-2 combines with J gene TRBJ1-5; 7 nucleotides agree with TRBD1. The germline CDR1 and CDR2 sequences are SGHTA and FQGNSA. The CDR3 loop spans 17 amino acids. J lost 4 bases, V lost 2 bases, and 11 bases had no gene match.